The source of this T cell receptor (beta chain) is a study of breast tumors, draining lymph nodes, adjacent tissues. Germline V gene sequence: CDR1 SGHVS, CDR2 FQNEAQ. Trimming cost V 4 bases and J 5 bases, with 20 bases left between them. The CDR3 contains 16 residues. Using its own MiXCR run on the multiplex PCR reads, TCRdb lists one record per CDR3 protein. This sample yields some 150,000 distinct CDR3 sequences, of which under 25% are seen a single time; roughly 2.7% belongs to the top ten. This clonotype was detected ten times or more. Axillary draining lymph nodes of breast cancer patients supplied the node samples.

The specimen sequenced was axillary lymph node tissue. The source is a female donor with breast cancer. Some clones in this sample may be carry-over from other donors' samples. This rearrangement joins TRBV7-8 to TRBJ2-5, with D tentatively TRBD2 (6 bases). CDR3 nucleotide sequence: TGTGCCAGCAGCTCCAGGCGGGGTGGGGCGCGGGAGACCCAGTACTTC. Its translation: CASSSRRGGARETQYF. The variable domain in full, completed from reference TRBV7-8 and TRBJ2-5, reads GAGVSQSPRYKVAKRGQDVALRCDPISGHVSLFWYQQALGQGPEFLTYFQNEAQLDKSGLPSDRFFAERPEGSVSTLKIQRTQQEDSAVYLCASSSRRGGARETQYFGPGTRLLVL.